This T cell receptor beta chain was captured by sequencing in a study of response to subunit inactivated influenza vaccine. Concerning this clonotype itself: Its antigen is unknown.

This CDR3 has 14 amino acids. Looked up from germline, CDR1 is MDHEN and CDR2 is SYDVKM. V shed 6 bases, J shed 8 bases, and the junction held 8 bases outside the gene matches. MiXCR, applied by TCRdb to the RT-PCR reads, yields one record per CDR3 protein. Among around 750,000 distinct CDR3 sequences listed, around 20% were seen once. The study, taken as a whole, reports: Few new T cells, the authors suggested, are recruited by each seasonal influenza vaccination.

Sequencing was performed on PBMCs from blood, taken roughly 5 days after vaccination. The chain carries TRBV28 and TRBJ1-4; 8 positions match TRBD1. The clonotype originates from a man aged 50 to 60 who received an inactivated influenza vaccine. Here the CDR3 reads CASSRQGPGEKLFF. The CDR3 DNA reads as TGTGCCAGCAGCCGACAGGGGCCGGGAGAAAAACTGTTTTTT.